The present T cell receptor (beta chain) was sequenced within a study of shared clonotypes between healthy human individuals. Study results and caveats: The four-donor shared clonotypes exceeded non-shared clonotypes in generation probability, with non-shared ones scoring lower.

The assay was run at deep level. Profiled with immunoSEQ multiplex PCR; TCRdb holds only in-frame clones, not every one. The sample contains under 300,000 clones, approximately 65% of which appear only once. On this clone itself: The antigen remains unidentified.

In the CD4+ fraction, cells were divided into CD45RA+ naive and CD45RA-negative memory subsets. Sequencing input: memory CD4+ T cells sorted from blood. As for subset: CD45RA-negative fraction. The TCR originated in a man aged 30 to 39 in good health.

The CDR3 reads CASTKLRAADYGYTF. CDR3 DNA: TGTGCCAGCACCAAACTTAGGGCAGCAGACTATGGCTACACCTTC. The chain uses TRBV6-1 and TRBJ1-2; D is unclear. There are 15 residues in the CDR3. The germline V gene encodes CDR1 MNHNS and CDR2 SASEGT. The V end was cut by 7 bases, the J end by 3 bases, with 18 bases between.